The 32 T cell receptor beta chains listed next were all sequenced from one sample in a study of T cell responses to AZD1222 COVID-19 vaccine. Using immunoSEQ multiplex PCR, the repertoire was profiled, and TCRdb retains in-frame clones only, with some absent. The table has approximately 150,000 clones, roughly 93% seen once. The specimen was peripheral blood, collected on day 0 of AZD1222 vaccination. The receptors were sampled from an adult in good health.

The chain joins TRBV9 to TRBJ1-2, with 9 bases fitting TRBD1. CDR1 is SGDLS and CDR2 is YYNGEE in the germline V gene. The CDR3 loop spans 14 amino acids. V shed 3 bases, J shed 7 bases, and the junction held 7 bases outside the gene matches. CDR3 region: CASSEDRGVFGYTF. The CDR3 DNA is TGTGCCAGCAGCGAGGACAGGGGAGTTTTTGGCTACACCTTC.

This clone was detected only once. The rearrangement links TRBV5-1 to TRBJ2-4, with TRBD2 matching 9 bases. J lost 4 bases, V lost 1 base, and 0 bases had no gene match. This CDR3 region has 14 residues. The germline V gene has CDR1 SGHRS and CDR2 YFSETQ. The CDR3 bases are TGCGCCAGCAGCTTGACTAGCGGGAAAAACATTCAGTACTTC. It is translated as CASSLTSGKNIQYF.

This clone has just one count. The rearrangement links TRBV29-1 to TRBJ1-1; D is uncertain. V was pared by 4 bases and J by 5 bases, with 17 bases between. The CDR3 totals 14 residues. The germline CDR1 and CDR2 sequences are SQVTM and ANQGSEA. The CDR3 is CSVGRGWTGTEAFF. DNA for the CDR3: TGCAGCGTTGGCAGAGGTTGGACGGGTACTGAAGCTTTCTTT.

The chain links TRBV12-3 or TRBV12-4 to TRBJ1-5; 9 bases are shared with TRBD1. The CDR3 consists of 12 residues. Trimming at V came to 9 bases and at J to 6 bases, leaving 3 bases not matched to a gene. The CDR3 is CASMDRGQPQHF. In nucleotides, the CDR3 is TGTGCCAGTATGGACAGGGGTCAGCCCCAGCATTTT.

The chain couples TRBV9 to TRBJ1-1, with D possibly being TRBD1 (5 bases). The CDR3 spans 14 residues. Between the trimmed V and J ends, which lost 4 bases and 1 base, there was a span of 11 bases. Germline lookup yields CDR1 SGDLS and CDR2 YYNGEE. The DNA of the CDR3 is TGTGCCAGCAGCAGAGGGGACTCGAACACTGAAGCTTTCTTT. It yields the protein CASSRGDSNTEAFF.

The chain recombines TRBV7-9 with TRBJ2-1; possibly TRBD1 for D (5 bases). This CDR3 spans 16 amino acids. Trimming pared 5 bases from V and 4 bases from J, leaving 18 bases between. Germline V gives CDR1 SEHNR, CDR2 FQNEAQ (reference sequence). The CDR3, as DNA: TGTGCCAGCAGCCCGCCCGGACACGGGTATTACAATGAGCAGTTCTTC. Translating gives CASSPPGHGYYNEQFF.

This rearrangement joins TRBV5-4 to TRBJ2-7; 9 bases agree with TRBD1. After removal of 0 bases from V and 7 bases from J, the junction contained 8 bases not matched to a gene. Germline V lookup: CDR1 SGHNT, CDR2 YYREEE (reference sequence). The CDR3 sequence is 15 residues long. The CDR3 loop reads CASSLGGTGSREQYF. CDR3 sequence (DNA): TGTGCCAGCAGCTTGGGAGGGACAGGGTCTCGAGAGCAGTACTTC.

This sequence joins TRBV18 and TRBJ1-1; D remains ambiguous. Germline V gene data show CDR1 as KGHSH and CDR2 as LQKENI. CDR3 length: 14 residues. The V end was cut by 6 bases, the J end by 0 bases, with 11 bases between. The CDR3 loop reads CASSPLGLNTEAFF. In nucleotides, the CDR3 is TGTGCCAGCTCTCCCCTGGGCTTGAACACTGAAGCTTTCTTT.

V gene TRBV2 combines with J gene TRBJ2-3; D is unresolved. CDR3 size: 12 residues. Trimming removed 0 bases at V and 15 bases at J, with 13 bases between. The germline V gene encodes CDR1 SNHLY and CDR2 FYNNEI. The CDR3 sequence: CASSEASTFEYF. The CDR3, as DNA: TGTGCCAGCAGTGAAGCGTCTACTTTCGAATATTTT.

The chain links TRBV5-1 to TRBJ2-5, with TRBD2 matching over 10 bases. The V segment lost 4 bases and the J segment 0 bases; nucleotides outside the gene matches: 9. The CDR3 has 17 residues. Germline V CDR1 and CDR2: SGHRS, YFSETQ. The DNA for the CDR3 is TGCGCCAGCAGCCCGAGCAGCGGGGGGGCGTACCAAGAGACCCAGTACTTC. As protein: CASSPSSGGAYQETQYF.

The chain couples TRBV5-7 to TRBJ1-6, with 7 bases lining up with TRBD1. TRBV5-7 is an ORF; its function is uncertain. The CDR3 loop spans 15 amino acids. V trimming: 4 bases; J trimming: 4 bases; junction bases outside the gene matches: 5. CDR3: CASSSGTVYNSPLHF. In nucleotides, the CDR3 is TGTGCCAGCAGCAGCGGGACAGTTTATAATTCACCCCTCCACTTT.

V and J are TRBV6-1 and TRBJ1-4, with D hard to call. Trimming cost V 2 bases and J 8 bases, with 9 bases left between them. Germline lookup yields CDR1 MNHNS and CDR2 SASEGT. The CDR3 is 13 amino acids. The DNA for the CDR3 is TGTGCCAGCAGTGAACTTCCTGTGGAAAAACTGTTTTTT. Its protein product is CASSELPVEKLFF.

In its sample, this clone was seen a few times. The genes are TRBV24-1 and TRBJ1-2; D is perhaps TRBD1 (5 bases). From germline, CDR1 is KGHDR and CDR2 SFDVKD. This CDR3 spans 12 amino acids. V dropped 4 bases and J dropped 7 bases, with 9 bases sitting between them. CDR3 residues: CATSEGEGGYTF. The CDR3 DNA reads TGTGCCACCAGTGAGGGGGAAGGTGGCTACACCTTC.

CDR3: CASSIYQGEAFF. CDR3 nucleotides: TGTGCCAGTAGTATTTACCAGGGTGAAGCTTTCTTT. The gene calls are TRBV19 and TRBJ1-1, with D tentatively TRBD1 (5 bases). Trimming pared 3 bases from V and 7 bases from J, leaving 9 bases between. The CDR3 length is 12 residues. Germline V gives CDR1 LNHDA, CDR2 SQIVND (reference sequence).

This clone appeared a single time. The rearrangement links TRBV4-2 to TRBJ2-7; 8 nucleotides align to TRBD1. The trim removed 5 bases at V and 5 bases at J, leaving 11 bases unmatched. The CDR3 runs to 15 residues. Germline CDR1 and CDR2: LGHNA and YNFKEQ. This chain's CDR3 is CASSRSTGGGDEQYF. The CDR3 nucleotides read TGTGCCAGCAGCAGAAGTACAGGGGGTGGCGACGAGCAGTACTTC.

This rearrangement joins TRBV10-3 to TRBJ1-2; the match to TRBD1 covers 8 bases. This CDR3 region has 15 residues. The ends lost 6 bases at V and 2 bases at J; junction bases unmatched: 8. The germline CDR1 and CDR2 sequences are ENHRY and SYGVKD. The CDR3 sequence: CAIRPGGRENYGYTF. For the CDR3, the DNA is TGTGCCATCAGGCCAGGGGGCCGGGAAAACTATGGCTACACCTTC.

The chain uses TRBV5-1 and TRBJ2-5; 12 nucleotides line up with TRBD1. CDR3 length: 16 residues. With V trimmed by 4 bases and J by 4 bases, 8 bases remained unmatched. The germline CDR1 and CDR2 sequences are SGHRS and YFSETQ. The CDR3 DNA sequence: TGCGCCAGCAGCGGGGGGACAGGGGGCATCTTAGAGACCCAGTACTTC. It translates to CASSGGTGGILETQYF.

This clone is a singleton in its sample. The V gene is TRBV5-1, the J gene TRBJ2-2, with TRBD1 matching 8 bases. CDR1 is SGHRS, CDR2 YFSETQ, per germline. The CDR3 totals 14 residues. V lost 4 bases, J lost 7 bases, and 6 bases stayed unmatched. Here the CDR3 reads CASSRWTGSGELFF. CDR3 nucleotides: TGCGCCAGCAGCAGATGGACAGGGAGCGGGGAGCTGTTTTTT.

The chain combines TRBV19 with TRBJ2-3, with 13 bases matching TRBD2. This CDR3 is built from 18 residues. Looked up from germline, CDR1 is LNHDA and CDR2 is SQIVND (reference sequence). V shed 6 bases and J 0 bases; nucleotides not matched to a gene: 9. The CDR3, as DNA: TGTGCCAGTAGGCTCAGGACTAGCGGGGGCACTAGCACAGATACGCAGTATTTT. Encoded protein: CASRLRTSGGTSTDTQYF.

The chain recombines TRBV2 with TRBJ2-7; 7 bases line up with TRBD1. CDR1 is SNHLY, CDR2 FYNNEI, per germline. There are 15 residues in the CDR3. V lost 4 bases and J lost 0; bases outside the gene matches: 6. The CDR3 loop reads CASSATTGSSYEQYF. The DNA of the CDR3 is TGTGCCAGCAGTGCTACGACAGGGAGCTCCTACGAGCAGTACTTC.

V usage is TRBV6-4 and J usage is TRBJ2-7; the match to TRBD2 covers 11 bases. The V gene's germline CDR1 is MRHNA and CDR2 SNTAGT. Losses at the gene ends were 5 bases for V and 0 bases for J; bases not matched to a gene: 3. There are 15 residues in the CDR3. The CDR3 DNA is TGTGCCAGCAGTCGACTAGCGGGGAGCTCCTACGAGCAGTACTTC. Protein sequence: CASSRLAGSSYEQYF.

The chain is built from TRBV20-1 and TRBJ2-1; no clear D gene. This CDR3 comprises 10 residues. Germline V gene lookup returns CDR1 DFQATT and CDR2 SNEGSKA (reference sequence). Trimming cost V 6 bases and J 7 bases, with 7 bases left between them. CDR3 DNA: TGCAGTGCAGTAAAAAATGAGCAGTTCTTC. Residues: CSAVKNEQFF.

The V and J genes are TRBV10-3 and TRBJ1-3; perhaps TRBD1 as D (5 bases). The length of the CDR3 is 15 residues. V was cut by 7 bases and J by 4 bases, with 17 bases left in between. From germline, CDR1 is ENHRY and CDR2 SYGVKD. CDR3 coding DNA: TGTGCCATCACCAGCATGGGGCGCCTGGGAAACACCATATATTTT. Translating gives CAITSMGRLGNTIYF.

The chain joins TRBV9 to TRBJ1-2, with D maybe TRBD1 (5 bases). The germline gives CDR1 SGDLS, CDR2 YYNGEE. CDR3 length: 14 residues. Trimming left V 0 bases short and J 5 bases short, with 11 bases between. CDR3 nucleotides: TGTGCCAGCAGCGTAGCCGGGGGAATTTATGGCTACACCTTC. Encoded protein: CASSVAGGIYGYTF.

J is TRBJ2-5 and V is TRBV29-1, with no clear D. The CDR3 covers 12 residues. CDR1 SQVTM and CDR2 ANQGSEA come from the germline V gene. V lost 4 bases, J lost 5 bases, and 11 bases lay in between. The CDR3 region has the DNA TGCAGCGTTGTCCCCGGTGGGGAGACCCAGTACTTC. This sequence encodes CSVVPGGETQYF.

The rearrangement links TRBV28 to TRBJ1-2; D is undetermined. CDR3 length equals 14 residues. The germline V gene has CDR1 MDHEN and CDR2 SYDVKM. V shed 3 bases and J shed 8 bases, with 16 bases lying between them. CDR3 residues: CASSFRRTSSGYTF. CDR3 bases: TGTGCCAGCAGTTTCCGGAGGACCTCGAGCGGCTACACCTTC.

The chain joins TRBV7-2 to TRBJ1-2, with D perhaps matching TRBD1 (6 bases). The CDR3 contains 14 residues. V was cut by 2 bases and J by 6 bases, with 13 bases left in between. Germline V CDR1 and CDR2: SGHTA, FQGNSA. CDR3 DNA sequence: TGTGCCAGCAGCTTACCCAGGGGAGGAGATGGCTACACCTTC. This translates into CASSLPRGGDGYTF.

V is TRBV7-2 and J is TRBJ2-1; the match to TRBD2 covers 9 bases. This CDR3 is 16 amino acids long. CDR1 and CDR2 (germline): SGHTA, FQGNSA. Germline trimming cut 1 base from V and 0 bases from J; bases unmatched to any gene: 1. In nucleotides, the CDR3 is TGTGCCAGCAGCTTAGATAGCGGGAGCTCCTACAATGAGCAGTTCTTC. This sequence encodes CASSLDSGSSYNEQFF.

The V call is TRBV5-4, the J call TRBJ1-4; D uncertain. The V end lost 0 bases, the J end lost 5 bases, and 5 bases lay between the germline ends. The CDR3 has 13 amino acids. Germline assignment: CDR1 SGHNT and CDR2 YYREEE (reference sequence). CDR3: CASSLDPNEKLFF. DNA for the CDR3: TGTGCCAGCAGCTTGGACCCGAATGAAAAACTGTTTTTT.

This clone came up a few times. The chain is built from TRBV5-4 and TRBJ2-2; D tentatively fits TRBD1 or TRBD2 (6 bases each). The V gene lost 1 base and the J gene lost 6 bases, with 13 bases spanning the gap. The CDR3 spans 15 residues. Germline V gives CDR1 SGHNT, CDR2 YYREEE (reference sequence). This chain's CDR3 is CASSLPGAKSGELFF. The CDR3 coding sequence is TGTGCCAGCAGCTTGCCGGGGGCTAAATCCGGGGAGCTGTTTTTT.

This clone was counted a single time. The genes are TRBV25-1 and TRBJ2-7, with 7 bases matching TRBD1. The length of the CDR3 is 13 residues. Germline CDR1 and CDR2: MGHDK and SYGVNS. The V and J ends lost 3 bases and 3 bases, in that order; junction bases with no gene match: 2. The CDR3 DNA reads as TGTGCCAGCAGTGAGGGACAGATCTACGAGCAGTACTTC. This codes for CASSEGQIYEQYF.

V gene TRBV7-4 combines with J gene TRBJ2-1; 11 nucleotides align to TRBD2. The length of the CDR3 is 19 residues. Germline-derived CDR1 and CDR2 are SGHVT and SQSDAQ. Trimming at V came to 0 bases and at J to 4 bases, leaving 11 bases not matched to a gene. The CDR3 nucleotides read TGTGCCAGCAGCTTAGCGTCAACTAGCGGGAGTAGGGGTTACAATGAGCAGTTCTTC. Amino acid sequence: CASSLASTSGSRGYNEQFF.